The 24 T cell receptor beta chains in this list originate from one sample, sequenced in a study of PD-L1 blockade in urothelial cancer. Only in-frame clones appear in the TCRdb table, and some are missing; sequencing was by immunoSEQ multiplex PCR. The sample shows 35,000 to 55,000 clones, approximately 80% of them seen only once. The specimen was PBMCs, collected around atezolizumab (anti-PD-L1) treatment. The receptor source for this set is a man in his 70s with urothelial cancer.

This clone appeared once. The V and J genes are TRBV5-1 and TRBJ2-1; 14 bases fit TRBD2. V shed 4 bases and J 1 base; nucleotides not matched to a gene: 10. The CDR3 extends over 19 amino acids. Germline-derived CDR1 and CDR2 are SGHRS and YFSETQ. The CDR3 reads CASSPWGLAGAESYNEQFF. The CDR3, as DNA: TGCGCCAGCAGCCCCTGGGGACTAGCGGGAGCGGAATCCTACAATGAGCAGTTCTTC.

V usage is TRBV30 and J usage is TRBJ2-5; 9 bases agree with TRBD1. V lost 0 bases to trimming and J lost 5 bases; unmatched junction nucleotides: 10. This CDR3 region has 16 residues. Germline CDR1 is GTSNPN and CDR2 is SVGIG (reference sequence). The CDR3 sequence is CAWSVLRDRDAETQYF. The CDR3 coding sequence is TGTGCCTGGAGTGTACTTCGGGACAGGGACGCTGAGACCCAGTACTTC.

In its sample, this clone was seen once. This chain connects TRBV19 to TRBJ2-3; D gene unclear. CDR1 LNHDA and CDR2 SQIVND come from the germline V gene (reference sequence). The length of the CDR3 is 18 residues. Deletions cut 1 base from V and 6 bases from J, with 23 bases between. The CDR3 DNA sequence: TGTGCCAGTAGTATAGCTTTCCGTGTAGATATCGGGTCCGATACGCAGTATTTT. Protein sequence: CASSIAFRVDIGSDTQYF. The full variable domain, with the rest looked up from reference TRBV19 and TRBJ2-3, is DGGITQSPKYLFRKEGQNVTLSCEQNLNHDAMYWYRQDPGQGLRLIYYSQIVNDFQKGDIAEGYSVSREKKESFPLTVTSAQKNPTAFYLCASSIAFRVDIGSDTQYFGPGTRLTVL.

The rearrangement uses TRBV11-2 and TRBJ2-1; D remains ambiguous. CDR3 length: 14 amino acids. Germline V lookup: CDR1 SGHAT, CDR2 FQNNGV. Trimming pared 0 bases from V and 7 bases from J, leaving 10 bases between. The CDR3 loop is CASSLDSVRNEQFF. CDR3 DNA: TGTGCCAGCAGCTTAGATTCAGTGAGGAATGAGCAGTTCTTC.

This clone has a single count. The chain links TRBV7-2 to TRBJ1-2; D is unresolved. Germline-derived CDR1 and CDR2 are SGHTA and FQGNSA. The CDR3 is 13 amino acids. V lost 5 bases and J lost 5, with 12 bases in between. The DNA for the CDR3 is TGTGCCAGCAGCACCGGCGGGAATTATGGCTACACCTTC. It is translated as CASSTGGNYGYTF. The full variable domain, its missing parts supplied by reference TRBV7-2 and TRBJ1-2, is GAGVSQSPSNKVTEKGKDVELRCDPISGHTALYWYRQSLGQGLEFLIYFQGNSAPDKSGLPSDRFSAERTGGSVSTLTIQRTQQEDSAVYLCASSTGGNYGYTFGSGTRLTVV.

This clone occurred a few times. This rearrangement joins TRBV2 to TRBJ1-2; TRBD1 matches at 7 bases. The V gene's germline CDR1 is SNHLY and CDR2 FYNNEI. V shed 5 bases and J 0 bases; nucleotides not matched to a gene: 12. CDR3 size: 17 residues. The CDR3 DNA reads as TGTGCCAGCAGTACCCACCGGGACAGACCATCTAACTATGGCTACACCTTC. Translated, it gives CASSTHRDRPSNYGYTF.

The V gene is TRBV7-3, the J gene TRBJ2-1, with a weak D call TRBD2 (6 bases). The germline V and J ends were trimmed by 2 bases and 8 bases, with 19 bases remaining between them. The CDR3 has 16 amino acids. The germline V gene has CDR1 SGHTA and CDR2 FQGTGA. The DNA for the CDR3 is TGTGCCAGCAGCTTAGACGGAGGGCCCCTTGGCGATGAGCAGTTCTTC. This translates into CASSLDGGPLGDEQFF.

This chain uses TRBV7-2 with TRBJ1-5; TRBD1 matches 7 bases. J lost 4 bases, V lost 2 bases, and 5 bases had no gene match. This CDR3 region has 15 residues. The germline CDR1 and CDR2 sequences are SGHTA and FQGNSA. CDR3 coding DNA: TGTGCCAGCAGCTTATTCCAGGGGGGTAATCAGCCCCAGCATTTT. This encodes CASSLFQGGNQPQHF.

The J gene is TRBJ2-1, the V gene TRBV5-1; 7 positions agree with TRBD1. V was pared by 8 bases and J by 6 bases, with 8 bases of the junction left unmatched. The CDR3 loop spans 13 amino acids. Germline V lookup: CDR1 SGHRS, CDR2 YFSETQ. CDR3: CASRDSLGNEQFF. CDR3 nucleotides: TGCGCCAGTCGGGACAGCTTAGGCAATGAGCAGTTCTTC.

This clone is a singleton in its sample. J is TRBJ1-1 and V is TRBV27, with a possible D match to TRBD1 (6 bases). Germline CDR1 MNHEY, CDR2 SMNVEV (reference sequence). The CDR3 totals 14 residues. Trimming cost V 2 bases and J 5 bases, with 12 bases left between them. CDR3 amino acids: CASSLIGGGTEAFF. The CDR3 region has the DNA TGTGCCAGCAGTTTAATAGGGGGGGGAACTGAAGCTTTCTTT.

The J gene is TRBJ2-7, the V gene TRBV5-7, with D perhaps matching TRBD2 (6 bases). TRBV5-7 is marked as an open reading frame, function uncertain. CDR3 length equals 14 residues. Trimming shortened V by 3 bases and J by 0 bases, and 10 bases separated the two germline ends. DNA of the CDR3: TGTGCCAGCAGCTGGGACTCCTCCTCCTACGAGCAGTACTTC. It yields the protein CASSWDSSSYEQYF.

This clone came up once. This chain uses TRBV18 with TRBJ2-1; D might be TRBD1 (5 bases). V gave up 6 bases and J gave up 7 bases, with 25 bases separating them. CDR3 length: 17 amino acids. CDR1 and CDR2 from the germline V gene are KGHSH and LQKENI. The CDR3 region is CASSQLSPQAKPNEQFF. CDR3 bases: TGTGCCAGCTCGCAATTATCGCCACAGGCCAAACCTAATGAGCAGTTCTTC.

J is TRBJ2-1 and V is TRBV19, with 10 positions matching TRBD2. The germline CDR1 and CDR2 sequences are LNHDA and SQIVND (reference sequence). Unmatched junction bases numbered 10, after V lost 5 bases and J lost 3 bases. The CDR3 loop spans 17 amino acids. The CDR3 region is CASSLRTSGSVYNEQFF. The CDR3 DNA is TGTGCCAGTAGTCTCCGGACTAGCGGCTCGGTCTACAATGAGCAGTTCTTC.

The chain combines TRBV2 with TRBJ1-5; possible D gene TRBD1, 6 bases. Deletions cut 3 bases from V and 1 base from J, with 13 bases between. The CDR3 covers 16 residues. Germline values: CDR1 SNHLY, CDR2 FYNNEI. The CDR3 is CASSDSGGLSNQPQHF. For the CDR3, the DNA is TGTGCCAGCAGTGACTCGGGGGGCCTGAGCAATCAGCCCCAGCATTTT.

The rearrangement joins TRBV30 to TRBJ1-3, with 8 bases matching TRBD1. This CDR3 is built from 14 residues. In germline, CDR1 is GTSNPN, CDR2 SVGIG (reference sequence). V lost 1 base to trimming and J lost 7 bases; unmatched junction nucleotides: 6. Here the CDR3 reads CAWSGSGGANTIYF. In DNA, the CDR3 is TGTGCCTGGAGTGGGTCAGGGGGCGCGAACACCATATATTTT.

CDR3 region: CASSLKGVIGEVSEKLFF. For the CDR3, the DNA is TGTGCCAGCAGCCTGAAAGGGGTAATAGGGGAGGTTTCTGAAAAACTGTTTTTT. This sequence joins TRBV7-6 and TRBJ1-4; D might be TRBD1 (5 bases). This CDR3 comprises 18 residues. V was clipped by 5 bases and J by 7 bases, with 26 bases between them. Germline loops: CDR1 SGHVS, CDR2 FNYEAQ.

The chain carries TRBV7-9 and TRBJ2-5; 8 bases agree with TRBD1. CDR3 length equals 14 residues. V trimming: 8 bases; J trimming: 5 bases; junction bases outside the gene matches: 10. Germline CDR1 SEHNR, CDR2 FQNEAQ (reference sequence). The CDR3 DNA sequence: TGTGCCAGCTCGGACAGGGCGGTCGGGGAGACCCAGTACTTC. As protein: CASSDRAVGETQYF.

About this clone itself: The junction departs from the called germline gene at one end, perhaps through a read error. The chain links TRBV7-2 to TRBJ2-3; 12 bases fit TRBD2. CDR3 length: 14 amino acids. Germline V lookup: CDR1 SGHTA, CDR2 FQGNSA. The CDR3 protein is CVSSLMTSGSVWYF. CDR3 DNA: TGTGTCAGCAGCTTAATGACTAGCGGGAGTGTGTGGTATTTT.

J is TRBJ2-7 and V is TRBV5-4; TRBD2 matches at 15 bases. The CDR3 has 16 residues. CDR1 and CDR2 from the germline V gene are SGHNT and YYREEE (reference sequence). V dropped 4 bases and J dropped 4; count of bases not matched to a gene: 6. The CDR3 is CASSLGTSGRRYEQYF. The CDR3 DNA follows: TGTGCCAGCAGCCTTGGGACTAGCGGGAGGAGGTACGAGCAGTACTTC.

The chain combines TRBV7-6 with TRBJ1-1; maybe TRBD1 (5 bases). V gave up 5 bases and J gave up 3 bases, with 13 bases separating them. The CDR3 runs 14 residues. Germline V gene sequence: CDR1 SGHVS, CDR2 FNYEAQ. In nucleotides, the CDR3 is TGTGCCAGCAGCCCCCAGGGTTATGACACTGAAGCTTTCTTT. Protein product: CASSPQGYDTEAFF. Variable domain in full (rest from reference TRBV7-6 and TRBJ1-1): GAGVSQSPRYKVTKRGQDVALRCDPISGHVSLYWYRQALGQGPEFLTYFNYEAQQDKSGLPNDRFSAERPEGSISTLTIQRTEQRDSAMYRCASSPQGYDTEAFFGQGTRLTVV.

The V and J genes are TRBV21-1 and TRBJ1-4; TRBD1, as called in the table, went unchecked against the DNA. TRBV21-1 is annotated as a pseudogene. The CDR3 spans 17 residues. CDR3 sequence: CASSPRARGPDRGKLFF. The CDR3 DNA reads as TGTGCCAGCAGCCCCAGGGCCAGGGGGCCGGACCGGGGTAAACTGTTTTTT.

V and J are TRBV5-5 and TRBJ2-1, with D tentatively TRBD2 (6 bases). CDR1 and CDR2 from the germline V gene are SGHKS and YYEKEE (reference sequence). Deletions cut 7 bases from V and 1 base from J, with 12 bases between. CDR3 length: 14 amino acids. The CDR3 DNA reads TGTGCCAGCCATCTCGGGAGTTCCTACAATGAGCAGTTCTTC. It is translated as CASHLGSSYNEQFF. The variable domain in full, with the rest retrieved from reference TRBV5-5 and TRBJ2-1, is DAGVTQSPTHLIKTRGQQVTLRCSPISGHKSVSWYQQVLGQGPQFIFQYYEKEERGRGNFPDRFSARQFPNYSSELNVNALLLGDSALYLCASHLGSSYNEQFFGPGTRLTVL.

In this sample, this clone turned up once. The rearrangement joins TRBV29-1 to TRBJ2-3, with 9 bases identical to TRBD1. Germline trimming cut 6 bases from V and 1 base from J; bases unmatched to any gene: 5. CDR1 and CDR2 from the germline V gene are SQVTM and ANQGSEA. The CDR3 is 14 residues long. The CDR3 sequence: CSVAQGARTDTQYF. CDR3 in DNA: TGCAGCGTGGCACAGGGGGCTCGCACAGATACGCAGTATTTT.

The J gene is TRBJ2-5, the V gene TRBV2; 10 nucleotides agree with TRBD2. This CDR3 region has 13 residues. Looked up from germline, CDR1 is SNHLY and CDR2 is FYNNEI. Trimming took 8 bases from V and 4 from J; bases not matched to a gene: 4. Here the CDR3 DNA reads TGTGCCAGCTACCTAGCGGGAGCAGAGACCCAGTACTTC. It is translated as CASYLAGAETQYF.